This TCR beta chain was observed in a study of CD8 T cells in Susac syndrome (dated by TCRdb to 2018 to 2020). Turning to the overall study: Repertoire sequencing was used to test whether CD8+ T cell activation and differentiation in Susac syndrome was antigen driven. The study compared CD8+ T cell repertoire clonality among about a dozen healthy donors, 14 Susac syndrome patients and roughly 16 multiple sclerosis patients.

The junction shows trimming of 3 bases on V and 4 bases on J, plus 6 bases between the germline ends. Looking up the germline V gene yields CDR1 MNHEY and CDR2 SVGEGT. The CDR3 starts with the cysteine, ends with the phenylalanine, and has 12 residues. Only the CDR3 DNA is retained, 36 bases long and in frame from the first base. Details on this clonotype: Its recognized antigen is unknown. Base qualities are missing; no much larger clone stands one base away.

Peripheral blood CD8+ and CD4+ T cells from healthy donors, Susac syndrome patients and multiple sclerosis patients were profiled by high-throughput TCR beta sequencing. Healthy donors were included as age- and sex-matched controls. Bulk CD8+ and CD4+ T cells were purified magnetically by negative isolation, whereas CD8+ TEMRA cells were enriched by FACS. Blood was drawn into EDTA tubes, processed within 24 hours, and PBMCs were isolated by density gradient centrifugation. PBMCs destined for TCR sequencing were cryopreserved in liquid nitrogen and later thawed in a 37 °C water bath. The sorted or isolated CD4+, CD8+ and CD8+ TEMRA cells had a purity of 90% or higher. Paper-wide results and their limitations: The TCR sequencing and HLA analysis was acknowledged to have included a relatively small number of individuals.

RNA was extracted with the RNeasy kit and 0.5 to 1 ug was reverse transcribed using random hexamers. The immunoSEQ multiplex PCR assay, which covers 54 Vbeta and 13 Jbeta segments, was used to amplify TCR beta CDR3 regions. To correct PCR amplification bias, a synthetic template baseline was used for both primer optimization and computational correction. Turning to the authors' computational methods: Reads were assigned to V, D and J genes according to IMGT and analyzed in immunoSEQ Analyzer, with only productive sequences retained. To calculate clonality, Shannon entropy was normalized by log2 of the number of productive unique sequences and then subtracted from one. For each patient and control, public and private clones were evaluated within the 100 most prevalent clones. Clones were defined as Susac-specific if absent from the healthy and MS cohorts, from 1052 published viral clones and from other ImmuneACCESS disease sequences. TCRdb handled the public reads itself, with Q25 trimming in fastp and clone calling in MiXCR, and kept productive beta chains. Rows with a matching CDR3 protein are joined into one entry that keeps the most common DNA and genes. The V and J calls were not made by the authors but by TCRdb's processing. The sample table lists 130,000 to 150,000 distinct CDR3 sequences, about 93% of them with a count of one. The ten top clones hold approximately 0.27% of the sample.

The sequence was collected from a human donor in good health. Sequencing was carried out using CD8+ T cells from PBMCs. This chain joins TRBV6-2 or TRBV6-3 to TRBJ1-1; the D gene cannot be named for sure. The CDR3 protein is CASSYRVTEAFF. The base sequence is TGTGCCAGCAGTTATCGGGTCACTGAAGCTTTCTTT.